What follows are 19 T cell receptor beta chains derived from one specimen sequenced in a study of shared clonotypes between healthy human individuals. The assay was immunoSEQ multiplex PCR, and TCRdb's table has in-frame clones only and misses some. The table lists more than 1.2 million clones, roughly 98.5% of them singletons. The specimen sequenced was naive CD4+ T cells sorted from blood. This sample's subset: CD45RA+ positively selected. The receptors were sampled from a man younger than 40 in good health.

The rearrangement links TRBV7-2 to TRBJ1-2; 9 bases align to TRBD1. The ends lost 5 bases at V and 3 bases at J; junction bases unmatched: 7. The CDR3 has 15 residues. Germline V gives CDR1 SGHTA, CDR2 FQGNSA. The DNA for the CDR3 is TGTGCCAGCAGCCTGGGGACAGGGAGCGACTATGGCTACACCTTC. Protein sequence: CASSLGTGSDYGYTF.

The chain's CDR3 is CASREEGQGSYNEQFF. In nucleotides, the CDR3 is TGTGCCAGCAGAGAGGAAGGACAGGGCTCCTACAATGAGCAGTTCTTC. The chain carries TRBV5-6 and TRBJ2-1, with 8 bases matching TRBD1. Germline lookup yields CDR1 SGHDT and CDR2 YYEEEE. With 5 bases clipped from V and 0 bases from J, the junction kept 7 bases outside the gene matches. CDR3 length: 16 amino acids.

In DNA, the CDR3 is TGTGCCAGCAGCGTCGAAAGACAGGGTGGCAATGAGCAGTTCTTC. It specifies CASSVERQGGNEQFF. V and J are TRBV11-2 and TRBJ2-1; 7 bases fit TRBD1. CDR1 and CDR2 (germline): SGHAT, FQNNGV. V shed 5 bases, J shed 6 bases, and the junction held 10 bases outside the gene matches. This CDR3 has 15 residues.

This rearrangement joins TRBV29-1 to TRBJ2-7, with a weak D call TRBD1 (6 bases). The CDR3 extends over 13 amino acids. V was trimmed by 1 base and J by 1 base, leaving 8 bases between them. The germline V gene has CDR1 SQVTM and CDR2 ANQGSEA. CDR3 DNA: TGCAGCGTTGAAGTTACAGGGTCCTACGAGCAGTACTTC. Translation: CSVEVTGSYEQYF.

The gene calls are TRBV7-8 and TRBJ1-4, with unresolved D. CDR1 and CDR2 from the germline V gene are SGHVS and FQNEAQ. Trimming pared 6 bases from V and 12 bases from J, leaving 14 bases between. The CDR3 consists of 12 residues. In DNA form, the CDR3 reads TGTGCCAGCAGATCCTCTTGGGAGGAACTGTTTTTT. The encoded protein is CASRSSWEELFF.

This chain connects TRBV6-1 to TRBJ1-1; D might be TRBD1 (5 bases). Germline loops: CDR1 MNHNS, CDR2 SASEGT. V was cut by 8 bases and J by 0 bases, with 13 bases left in between. The CDR3 contains 14 residues. The CDR3 loop is CASGRTLMNTEAFF. The CDR3 nucleotides read TGTGCCAGCGGACGGACACTGATGAACACTGAAGCTTTCTTT.

The count of this clone is one. The rearrangement links TRBV25-1 to TRBJ2-3; no reliable D call. The CDR3 has 12 amino acids. The germline CDR1 and CDR2 sequences are MGHDK and SYGVNS. The germline V and J ends were trimmed by 5 bases and 5 bases, with 8 bases remaining between them. CDR3 bases: TGTGCCAGCAGTTTTATACAAGATACGCAGTATTTT. It specifies CASSFIQDTQYF.

The chain has TRBV11-2 and TRBJ2-3; TRBD2 matches at 8 bases. The CDR3 covers 15 residues. Germline CDR1 SGHAT, CDR2 FQNNGV. V shed 2 bases, J shed 4 bases, and the junction held 5 bases outside the gene matches. The CDR3 is CASSLLGGRSDTQYF. As DNA, the CDR3 is TGTGCCAGCAGCTTATTGGGCGGGAGGTCAGATACGCAGTATTTT.

The V and J genes are TRBV28 and TRBJ2-7; 11 nucleotides agree with TRBD2. V was clipped by 7 bases and J by 4 bases; unmatched bases: 9. Germline lookup yields CDR1 MDHEN and CDR2 SYDVKM. The length of the CDR3 is 15 residues. The DNA of the CDR3 is TGTGCCAGCACCCCCCTAGCGGGAGGACCTTACGAGCAGTACTTC. It is translated as CASTPLAGGPYEQYF.

The CDR3 is CASSIQGLNTEAFF. DNA of the CDR3: TGTGCCAGCAGTATACAGGGGCTGAACACTGAAGCTTTCTTT. This chain connects TRBV25-1 to TRBJ1-1, with 7 bases fitting TRBD1. With 5 bases clipped from V and 0 bases from J, the junction kept 3 bases outside the gene matches. This CDR3 is built from 14 residues. The V gene's germline CDR1 is MGHDK and CDR2 SYGVNS.

This clone was seen a single time. The chain couples TRBV27 to TRBJ2-2; D unresolved. Germline-derived CDR1 and CDR2 are MNHEY and SMNVEV (reference sequence). This CDR3 is built from 15 residues. V was cut by 2 bases and J by 1 base, with 8 bases left in between. The CDR3 sequence is CASSLRVGNTGELFF. The CDR3, as DNA: TGTGCCAGCAGTTTAAGGGTCGGGAACACCGGGGAGCTGTTTTTT.

The genes are TRBV7-3 and TRBJ2-1; 11 nucleotides agree with TRBD2. V lost 3 bases and J lost 8; bases outside the gene matches: 9. Germline loops: CDR1 SGHTA, CDR2 FQGTGA. CDR3 length equals 16 residues. DNA for the CDR3: TGTGCCAGCAGCTTCGCACTAGCGGGAGTCAGCTATGAGCAGTTCTTC. Encoded protein: CASSFALAGVSYEQFF.

The chain links TRBV10-3 to TRBJ2-2; 11 bases are shared with TRBD1. Germline V gene data show CDR1 as ENHRY and CDR2 as SYGVKD. This CDR3 comprises 16 residues. The junction had 6 bases not matched to a gene; V was cut back by 2 bases and J by 7 bases. CDR3 loop: CAISEADRGRGGELFF. CDR3 in DNA: TGTGCCATCAGTGAGGCGGACAGGGGGCGCGGCGGGGAGCTGTTTTTT.

This chain connects TRBV6-5 to TRBJ2-7, with D perhaps TRBD1 (6 bases). Germline assignment: CDR1 MNHEY and CDR2 SVGAGI. The CDR3 is 14 residues long. The V and J ends lost 6 bases and 1 base respectively, with 13 bases between them. This chain's CDR3 is CASSHRDPSYEQYF. In nucleotides, the CDR3 is TGTGCCAGCAGCCACAGGGACCCTTCCTACGAGCAGTACTTC.

The chain couples TRBV6-1 to TRBJ2-5; tentatively, D is TRBD1 or TRBD2 (6 bases each). V dropped 10 bases and J dropped 5 bases, with 17 bases sitting between them. The germline V gene encodes CDR1 MNHNS and CDR2 SASEGT. The CDR3 has 13 residues. In DNA, the CDR3 is TGTGCCACCGCCTGGGGGGCAGGGGAGACCCAGTACTTC. Translating gives CATAWGAGETQYF.

The rearrangement uses TRBV7-8 and TRBJ2-1; D remains unclear. Germline assignment: CDR1 SGHVS and CDR2 FQNEAQ. V was clipped by 1 base and J by 7 bases, with 5 bases between them. CDR3 length equals 12 residues. The CDR3: CASSLGANEQFF. Here the CDR3 DNA reads TGTGCCAGCAGCTTAGGAGCGAATGAGCAGTTCTTC.

The rearrangement joins TRBV5-1 to TRBJ1-2; 11 positions agree with TRBD1. The CDR3 is 18 amino acids. Germline trimming cut 0 bases from V and 3 bases from J; bases unmatched to any gene: 10. The V gene's germline CDR1 is SGHRS and CDR2 YFSETQ. The CDR3 protein is CASSLGWTGGPSDYGYTF. The DNA for the CDR3 is TGCGCCAGCAGCTTGGGGTGGACAGGGGGCCCGTCTGACTATGGCTACACCTTC. Full variable domain (outside the CDR3, taken from reference TRBV5-1 and TRBJ1-2): KAGVTQTPRYLIKTRGQQVTLSCSPISGHRSVSWYQQTPGQGLQFLFEYFSETQRNKGNFPGRFSGRQFSNSRSEMNVSTLELGDSALYLCASSLGWTGGPSDYGYTFGSGTRLTVV.

The chain uses TRBV10-3 and TRBJ2-7; TRBD1 matches 8 bases. The CDR3 length is 11 residues. Unmatched junction bases numbered 1, after V lost 6 bases and J lost 6 bases. Germline CDR1 reads ENHRY; CDR2 reads SYGVKD. The CDR3 loop is CAIRDRAEQYF. As DNA, the CDR3 is TGTGCCATCAGGGACAGGGCCGAGCAGTACTTC.

This rearrangement joins TRBV18 to TRBJ2-1; D is undetermined. The CDR3 length is 13 residues. Germline-derived CDR1 and CDR2 are KGHSH and LQKENI. V was trimmed by 8 bases and J by 4 bases, leaving 12 bases between them. The CDR3 region has the DNA TGTGCCAGCGCTTCAGACCAATACAATGAGCAGTTCTTC. It is translated as CASASDQYNEQFF.